The rows below give T cell receptor beta chains drawn from one sample of a study of cytomegalovirus exposure and HLA in healthy donors. Profiled with immunoSEQ multiplex PCR; TCRdb holds only in-frame clones, not every one. The repertoire holds some 110,000 clones, about 81% seen once, with around 0.99% in the top ten. The sample comprised PBMCs. The origin of the receptors is a woman aged 30 to 39 in good health and CMV-seronegative. Each CDR3 is given with its conserved first and last residue. D genes are given only for firm matches. Some rows have no size entry. The others give once, few or many, or a class for an expanded clone.

j_gene | abundance | v_gene | d_gene | CDR3aa | CDR3nt
TRBJ2-1 | - | TRBV2 | TRBD2 | CASRPGTSGRKGNEQFF | TGTGCCAGCAGACCCGGGACTAGCGGGAGGAAGGGCAATGAGCAGTTCTTC
TRBJ2-1 | - | TRBV27 | TRBD2 | CASSLSLAGGVYNEQFF | TGTGCCAGCAGTTTAAGTTTGGCGGGGGGGGTCTACAATGAGCAGTTCTTC
TRBJ2-3 | - | TRBV11-3 | TRBD1 | CASSFDRGADTQYF | TGTGCCAGCAGCTTCGACAGGGGAGCAGATACGCAGTATTTT
TRBJ2-1 | - | TRBV19 | TRBD1 | CASSMAQTGDEQFF | TGTGCCAGTAGTATGGCTCAGACAGGGGATGAGCAGTTCTTC
TRBJ2-1 | - | TRBV13 | - | CASSRSDEQFF | TGTGCCAGCAGCCGTTCGGATGAGCAGTTCTTC
TRBJ1-5 | - | TRBV27 | - | CASSSTVNQPQHF | TGTGCCAGCAGTAGCACAGTAAATCAGCCCCAGCATTTT
TRBJ2-3 | - | TRBV30 | - | CACETLIPTHTDTQYF | TGTGCCTGCGAAACGTTAATCCCCACACACACAGATACGCAGTATTTT
TRBJ1-5 | - | TRBV4-3 | - | CASSQAVTGSNQPQHF | TGCGCCAGCAGCCAAGCGGTAACAGGGAGCAATCAGCCCCAGCATTTT
TRBJ2-3 | - | TRBV30 | TRBD2 | CAWVREGRWLGDTQYF | TGTGCCTGGGTGCGGGAGGGCCGCTGGCTAGGTGATACGCAGTATTTT
TRBJ2-2 | - | TRBV10-3 | TRBD1 | CAIGQVNTGELFF | TGTGCCATCGGACAGGTGAACACCGGGGAGCTGTTTTTT
TRBJ2-5 | - | TRBV27 | TRBD2 | CASRAGRGGRQETQYF | TGTGCCAGCCGCGCCGGGCGCGGGGGGCGACAAGAGACCCAGTACTTC
TRBJ2-1 | - | TRBV4-1 | TRBD1 | CASSPSGNRGIYNEQFF | TGCGCCAGCAGCCCCTCAGGTAACAGGGGCATCTACAATGAGCAGTTCTTC
TRBJ1-6 | - | TRBV9 | - | CASTQTEHNSPLHF | TGTGCCAGCACTCAGACAGAGCATAATTCACCCCTCCACTTT
TRBJ2-7 | - | TRBV2 | - | CASRDFESYEQYF | TGTGCCAGCAGGGACTTCGAGTCCTACGAGCAGTACTTC
TRBJ1-2 | - | TRBV19 | - | CASTTYGYTF | TGTGCCAGTACTACCTATGGCTACACCTTC
TRBJ2-1 | - | TRBV7-9 | TRBD2 | CASNSGTGYNEQFF | TGTGCCAGCAATAGCGGGACGGGGTACAATGAGCAGTTCTTC
TRBJ1-1 | - | TRBV5-6 | TRBD1 | CASSAGTGYTEAFF | TGTGCCAGCAGCGCCGGGACAGGGTACACTGAAGCTTTCTTT
TRBJ2-7 | - | TRBV19 | TRBD2 | CASSMLTGGEQYF | TGTGCCAGTAGTATGCTGACGGGGGGCGAGCAGTACTTC
TRBJ2-7 | - | TRBV5-8 | TRBD1 | CASSQPRQGAGSYEQYF | TGTGCCAGCAGCCAACCGCGTCAGGGGGCTGGGTCCTACGAGCAGTACTTC
TRBJ1-5 | - | TRBV4-1 | - | CASSQVPGGNQPQHF | TGCGCCAGCAGCCAAGTACCAGGGGGCAATCAGCCCCAGCATTTT
TRBJ2-7 | - | TRBV30 | - | CAWNRETYEQYF | TGTGCCTGGAACAGGGAGACCTACGAGCAGTACTTC
TRBJ1-5 | - | TRBV4-3 | - | CASSQELNQPQHF | TGCGCCAGCAGCCAAGAGCTAAATCAGCCCCAGCATTTT
TRBJ1-1 | - | TRBV6-5 | - | CASSPVGEGTEAFF | TGTGCCAGCAGTCCTGTCGGGGAGGGAACTGAAGCTTTCTTT
TRBJ2-3 | - | TRBV7-6 | - | CASSSGQLSTDTQYF | TGTGCCAGCAGCTCCGGACAGTTAAGCACAGATACGCAGTATTTT
TRBJ1-2 | - | TRBV4-2 | - | CASSQAGSGAYGYTF | TGTGCCAGCAGCCAAGCTGGTTCTGGAGCCTATGGCTACACCTTC
TRBJ1-1 | - | TRBV9 | - | CASSVDVTPNTEAFF | TGTGCCAGCAGCGTAGATGTGACACCGAACACTGAAGCTTTCTTT
TRBJ1-5 | - | TRBV10-3 | - | CAISEGAAGNQPQHF | TGTGCCATCAGTGAGGGGGCCGCAGGCAATCAGCCCCAGCATTTT
TRBJ1-1 | - | TRBV5-8 | - | CASSLVSGEGTEAFF | TGTGCCAGCAGCTTGGTTTCAGGGGAGGGGACTGAAGCTTTCTTT
TRBJ2-1 | few | TRBV29-1 | TRBD2 | CSADTPGLAGQEQFF | TGCAGCGCTGATACCCCGGGACTAGCGGGGCAAGAGCAGTTCTTC